The 31 T cell receptor beta chains below all came from one sample that was sequenced in a study of blood T cell repertoires in COVID-19. TCRdb's copy holds only in-frame clones and misses some; the assay was immunoSEQ multiplex PCR. The sample shows fewer than 700,000 clones, 85% to 90% of them seen only once. The sample taken for sequencing was peripheral blood. These receptors were taken from a woman between 50 and 59 years old with COVID-19, enrolled during active disease.

The chain joins TRBV5-6 to TRBJ1-1, with TRBD1 as a possible D gene (5 bases). The length of the CDR3 is 14 residues. V was trimmed by 0 bases and J by 4 bases, leaving 10 bases between them. Germline V gives CDR1 SGHDT, CDR2 YYEEEE. CDR3 sequence: CASSLAWGTTEAFF. The DNA of the CDR3 is TGTGCCAGCAGCTTGGCCTGGGGCACCACTGAAGCTTTCTTT.

V usage is TRBV5-8 and J usage is TRBJ1-5; D gene ambiguous. V lost 0 bases, J lost 3 bases, and 7 bases lay in between. This CDR3 comprises 14 residues. Per germline, CDR1 SGHTS and CDR2 YDEGEE. CDR3 coding DNA: TGTGCCAGCAGCTTGGCCTATCCCAATCAGCCCCAGCATTTT. This codes for CASSLAYPNQPQHF. Full variable domain (remainder filled in from reference TRBV5-8 and TRBJ1-5): EAGVTQSPTHLIKTRGQQATLRCSPISGHTSVYWYQQALGLGLQFLLWYDEGEERNRGNFPPRFSGRQFPNYSSELNVNALELEDSALYLCASSLAYPNQPQHFGDGTRLSIL.

The rearrangement uses TRBV27 and TRBJ1-5, with TRBD1 matching over 8 bases. Per germline, CDR1 MNHEY and CDR2 SMNVEV (reference sequence). This CDR3 comprises 19 residues. The V gene end was trimmed by 5 bases and the J gene end by 1 base; junction bases not matched to a gene: 16. This CDR3 reads CASSPLQGRGRISNQPQHF. CDR3 coding DNA: TGTGCCAGCAGTCCACTTCAGGGCAGGGGGCGAATAAGCAATCAGCCCCAGCATTTT.

The rearrangement links TRBV19 to TRBJ1-5; no reliable D call. This CDR3 has 14 residues. Trimming removed 5 bases at V and 10 bases at J, with 18 bases between. Looked up from germline, CDR1 is LNHDA and CDR2 is SQIVND (reference sequence). This CDR3 is CASSPDAVVVPQHF. DNA of the CDR3: TGTGCCAGTAGTCCCGACGCGGTAGTGGTACCCCAGCATTTT. The complete variable domain, with remaining parts taken from reference TRBV19 and TRBJ1-5, reads DGGITQSPKYLFRKEGQNVTLSCEQNLNHDAMYWYRQDPGQGLRLIYYSQIVNDFQKGDIAEGYSVSREKKESFPLTVTSAQKNPTAFYLCASSPDAVVVPQHFGDGTRLSIL.

The chain employs TRBV24-1 and TRBJ1-5; 11 nucleotides line up with TRBD1. Germline CDR1 reads KGHDR; CDR2 reads SFDVKD. The junction had 4 bases not matched to a gene; V was cut back by 2 bases and J by 5 bases. There are 16 residues in the CDR3. The chain's CDR3 is CATSDSGQGADQPQHF. For the CDR3, the DNA is TGTGCCACCAGTGATTCTGGACAGGGGGCAGATCAGCCCCAGCATTTT.

The genes are TRBV25-1 and TRBJ1-1; 7 bases agree with TRBD1. V was clipped by 10 bases and J by 4 bases; unmatched bases: 9. This CDR3 spans 13 amino acids. Germline V gives CDR1 MGHDK, CDR2 SYGVNS. The CDR3 sequence: CATSTGIGTEAFF. CDR3 sequence (DNA): TGTGCCACCTCGACAGGGATTGGCACTGAAGCTTTCTTT. Looking up the rest from reference TRBV25-1 and TRBJ1-1 gives the full variable domain: EADIYQTPRYLVIGTGKKITLECSQTMGHDKMYWYQQDPGMELHLIHYSYGVNSTEKGDLSSESTVSRIRTEHFPLTLESARPSHTSQYLCATSTGIGTEAFFGQGTRLTVV.

The V call is TRBV4-1, the J call TRBJ2-7, with a weak D call TRBD2 (5 bases). The germline V gene has CDR1 MGHRA and CDR2 YSYEKL. The length of the CDR3 is 15 residues. The V and J ends lost 3 bases and 5 bases respectively, with 17 bases between them. CDR3 loop: CASSQTTVGGDEQYF. The CDR3 DNA is TGCGCCAGCAGCCAGACAACAGTAGGAGGCGACGAGCAGTACTTC.

This chain connects TRBV5-5 to TRBJ1-5; D not certain. The CDR3 contains 15 residues. In germline, CDR1 is SGHKS, CDR2 YYEKEE (reference sequence). Between the trimmed V and J ends, which lost 4 bases and 2 bases, there was a span of 13 bases. This chain's CDR3 is CASSAGLTGNQPQHF. CDR3 in DNA: TGTGCCAGCAGCGCGGGTCTCACGGGCAATCAGCCCCAGCATTTT.

This chain uses TRBV6-5 with TRBJ1-5; 10 bases fit TRBD1. The J segment lost 6 bases and the V segment lost 6 bases, leaving 5 bases of the junction unmatched. CDR1 is MNHEY, CDR2 SVGAGI, per germline. CDR3 length equals 14 residues. CDR3 amino acids: CASRPGTGVQPQHF. CDR3 nucleotide sequence: TGTGCCAGCAGGCCCGGGACAGGGGTTCAGCCCCAGCATTTT.

CDR3 amino acids: CASSPGGGNYGYTF. CDR3 DNA: TGCGCCAGCAGCCCAGGGGGCGGGAACTATGGCTACACCTTC. V usage is TRBV4-1 and J usage is TRBJ1-2; 8 positions match TRBD1. The CDR3 is made up of 14 amino acids. Germline CDR1 MGHRA, CDR2 YSYEKL. V lost 4 bases, J lost 2 bases, and 3 bases stayed unmatched.

This sequence joins TRBV6-6 and TRBJ2-7; TRBD2 is a possible D gene (6 bases). With 7 bases removed from V and 6 bases from J, the gap between germline ends came to 19 bases. In germline, CDR1 is MNHNY, CDR2 SVGAGI (reference sequence). The CDR3 consists of 14 residues. The chain's CDR3 is CASTPSGGLGEQYF. The CDR3 DNA sequence: TGTGCCAGCACCCCCTCTGGGGGGTTAGGCGAGCAGTACTTC.

The CDR3 DNA is TGCGCCAGCAGTGATAGGAGGACAGGGATGCAGGGAAACATTCAGTACTTC. It codes for CASSDRRTGMQGNIQYF. J is TRBJ2-4 and V is TRBV10-2; 8 bases align to TRBD1. The CDR3 sequence is 17 residues long. Germline CDR1 is WSHSY and CDR2 is SAAADI. Losses at the gene ends were 3 bases for V and 6 bases for J; bases not matched to a gene: 13.

This chain connects TRBV4-2 to TRBJ2-5; 11 positions match TRBD2. V lost 1 base, J lost 5 bases, and 6 bases stayed unmatched. The CDR3 runs to 16 residues. Germline V gives CDR1 LGHNA, CDR2 YNFKEQ. CDR3 protein: CASSQVGLAGAETQYF. CDR3 DNA: TGTGCCAGCAGCCAAGTTGGACTAGCGGGTGCGGAGACCCAGTACTTC.

V gene TRBV15 combines with J gene TRBJ2-3; 11 bases line up with TRBD2. The CDR3 contains 17 residues. Germline CDR1 LNHNV, CDR2 YYDKDF (reference sequence). V was pared by 0 bases and J by 6 bases, with 8 bases of the junction left unmatched. The CDR3 protein is CATSRDVAGGPSDTQYF. CDR3 nucleotides: TGTGCCACCAGCAGAGATGTAGCGGGGGGGCCGAGCGATACGCAGTATTTT.

The chain recombines TRBV12-5 with TRBJ1-2, with 10 bases fitting TRBD1. The CDR3 has 16 amino acids. Trimming at V came to 6 bases and at J to 1 base, leaving 8 bases not matched to a gene. The germline CDR1 and CDR2 sequences are LGHNT and FRNRAP. This CDR3 reads CASGRMTGGVNYGYTF. The CDR3 DNA reads TGTGCTAGTGGCAGAATGACAGGGGGCGTTAACTATGGCTACACCTTC. Together with reference TRBV12-5 and TRBJ1-2, the CDR3 gives the full variable domain: DARVTQTPRHKVTEMGQEVTMRCQPILGHNTVFWYRQTMMQGLELLAYFRNRAPLDDSGMPKDRFSAEMPDATLATLKIQPSEPRDSAVYFCASGRMTGGVNYGYTFGSGTRLTVV.

V gene TRBV24-1 combines with J gene TRBJ2-7; 7 bases align to TRBD1. CDR1 and CDR2 from the germline V gene are KGHDR and SFDVKD. The CDR3 loop spans 15 amino acids. The V and J ends lost 3 bases and 5 bases, in that order; junction bases with no gene match: 9. CDR3 protein: CATSDPAGTEHEQYF. CDR3 nucleotide sequence: TGTGCCACCAGTGATCCTGCCGGGACAGAACACGAGCAGTACTTC.

This chain links TRBV29-1 with TRBJ2-7; D might be TRBD1 (5 bases). CDR3 length: 13 residues. In germline, CDR1 is SQVTM, CDR2 ANQGSEA. Between the trimmed V and J ends, which lost 6 bases and 5 bases, there was a span of 17 bases. Written as DNA, the CDR3 is TGCAGCGTCCCCGGACACGGTGGACACGAGCAGTACTTC. This translates into CSVPGHGGHEQYF.

In this sample, this clone turned up once. CDR3 sequence reads: CASSQGQGWRETQYF. For the CDR3, the DNA is TGTGCCAGCAGCCAAGGACAGGGGTGGAGAGAGACCCAGTACTTC. The chain recombines TRBV3-1 (or the pseudogene TRBV3-2) with TRBJ2-5; 8 bases match TRBD1. Germline V gives CDR1 LGHDT, CDR2 YNNKEL (reference sequence). The ends lost 1 base at V and 4 bases at J; junction bases unmatched: 5. The CDR3 is 15 amino acids.

J is TRBJ1-2 and V is TRBV5-1; 7 bases agree with TRBD1. J lost 8 bases, V lost 4 bases, and 8 bases had no gene match. Germline V CDR1 and CDR2: SGHRS, YFSETQ. There are 13 residues in the CDR3. The CDR3 region is CASSPQTGRGYTF. CDR3 DNA sequence: TGCGCCAGCAGCCCCCAGACAGGGAGAGGCTACACCTTC.

The count of this clone is one. The chain carries TRBV5-1 and TRBJ1-1; TRBD1 matches at 8 bases. The trim removed 0 bases at V and 2 bases at J, leaving 3 bases unmatched. Germline values: CDR1 SGHRS, CDR2 YFSETQ. This CDR3 has 15 amino acids. CDR3 bases: TGCGCCAGCAGCTTGGCCGGGACAGGAAACACTGAAGCTTTCTTT. Its translation is CASSLAGTGNTEAFF.

The chain combines TRBV28 with TRBJ1-2, with TRBD1 as a possible D gene (5 bases). V shed 2 bases and J shed 6 bases, with 10 bases lying between them. Germline CDR1 is MDHEN and CDR2 is SYDVKM. This CDR3 contains 13 residues. The CDR3 sequence is CASSLIRVDGYTF. For the CDR3, the DNA is TGTGCCAGCAGTTTAATCAGGGTGGATGGCTACACCTTC.

The CDR3 sequence: CAWSRASNTEAFF. The CDR3 DNA sequence: TGTGCCTGGAGCAGGGCCTCGAACACTGAAGCTTTCTTT. The chain is built from TRBV30 and TRBJ1-1; a weak D match, TRBD1 (5 bases). V lost 3 bases and J lost 1, with 9 bases in between. The CDR3 length is 13 residues. Germline CDR1 is GTSNPN and CDR2 is SVGIG (reference sequence).

J is TRBJ2-1 and V is TRBV9, with 8 positions matching TRBD1. V shed 0 bases, J shed 9 bases, and the junction held 5 bases outside the gene matches. Germline V gene data show CDR1 as SGDLS and CDR2 as YYNGEE. The CDR3 is made up of 14 amino acids. The CDR3 DNA reads TGTGCCAGCAGCGTAGAACAGGGGGTGGGTGAGCAGTTCTTC. Translating gives CASSVEQGVGEQFF.

The V and J genes are TRBV2 and TRBJ2-4; 9 nucleotides agree with TRBD1. With V trimmed by 6 bases and J by 0 bases, 3 bases remained unmatched. This CDR3 is built from 15 residues. Germline lookup yields CDR1 SNHLY and CDR2 FYNNEI. The CDR3, as DNA: TGTGCCAGCAGGGGGGACAGGGCAGCCAAAAACATTCAGTACTTC. This gives the protein CASRGDRAAKNIQYF.

The chain joins TRBV19 to TRBJ2-5, with 7 bases fitting TRBD2. J gave up 5 bases and V 3 bases, and 15 bases lay outside the gene matches. CDR3 length: 17 amino acids. Germline loops: CDR1 LNHDA, CDR2 SQIVND (reference sequence). The CDR3: CASSISPIPGGWETQYF. In nucleotides, the CDR3 is TGTGCCAGTAGTATTTCGCCTATCCCGGGGGGATGGGAGACCCAGTACTTC.

The chain combines TRBV7-6 with TRBJ2-7; 7 bases agree with TRBD1. The CDR3 is 16 residues long. Looked up from germline, CDR1 is SGHVS and CDR2 is FNYEAQ. The junction had 7 bases not matched to a gene; V was cut back by 0 bases and J by 2 bases. The CDR3 region has the DNA TGTGCCAGCAGCTTAGCACCGGGACAGAGCCCCTACGAGCAGTACTTC. Translation gives CASSLAPGQSPYEQYF.

The gene calls are TRBV6-5 and TRBJ2-3, with 10 nucleotides matching TRBD2. Germline V lookup: CDR1 MNHEY, CDR2 SVGAGI. The length of the CDR3 is 16 residues. The ends lost 2 bases at V and 5 bases at J; junction bases unmatched: 7. CDR3 residues: CASSYGAGGPKDTQYF. DNA for the CDR3: TGTGCCAGCAGTTACGGAGCGGGGGGGCCAAAAGATACGCAGTATTTT.

The chain recombines TRBV7-6 with TRBJ2-2; D ambiguous. Looked up from germline, CDR1 is SGHVS and CDR2 is FNYEAQ. Trimming left V 0 bases short and J 5 bases short, with 10 bases between. The CDR3 has 15 amino acids. Written as DNA, the CDR3 is TGTGCCAGCAGCTTAGCCGGGTCGCTAACCGGGGAGCTGTTTTTT. It encodes CASSLAGSLTGELFF.

The chain uses TRBV5-1 and TRBJ2-3, with D perhaps matching TRBD2 (6 bases). The ends were cut back, 0 bases at V and 5 bases at J, with 10 bases in the middle. The CDR3 is 14 amino acids. Germline CDR1 SGHRS, CDR2 YFSETQ. As DNA, the CDR3 is TGCGCCAGCAGCTTGGAGGGGAGGAAAGATACGCAGTATTTT. It is translated as CASSLEGRKDTQYF.

The rearrangement links TRBV5-1 to TRBJ1-2; 8 bases match TRBD1. Germline V gene data show CDR1 as SGHRS and CDR2 as YFSETQ. The ends lost 5 bases at V and 2 bases at J; junction bases unmatched: 11. This CDR3 is built from 16 residues. The CDR3 region is CASSPARDRMNYGYTF. The CDR3 DNA sequence: TGCGCCAGCAGTCCCGCCCGGGACAGGATGAACTATGGCTACACCTTC.

The J gene is TRBJ2-1, the V gene TRBV5-1, with 12 bases that match TRBD2. This CDR3 is built from 18 residues. V was clipped by 0 bases and J by 7 bases; unmatched bases: 11. Germline-derived CDR1 and CDR2 are SGHRS and YFSETQ. CDR3 in amino acids: CASSLAMSSGGARNEQFF. As DNA, the CDR3 is TGCGCCAGCAGCTTGGCCATGTCTAGCGGGGGGGCGCGGAATGAGCAGTTCTTC.